The TCR beta chain described here comes from a study of OX40 agonist ivuxolimab in advanced cancers. Study-wide results and limits: Expansion of clones was among the lowest in partial responders at 0.1-3.0 mg/kg. Dosing at 0.1 to 3.0 mg/kg was accompanied by clonal expansion of CD4+ and CD8+ blood T cells by week 6.

Germline V CDR1 and CDR2: SGHVS, FNYEAQ. With 8 bases clipped from V and 2 bases from J, the junction kept 22 bases outside the gene matches. The CDR3 has 20 residues. Notes on this clone: Antigen unknown.

Sequencing used immunoSEQ multiplex PCR; TCRdb keeps in-frame clones, though not all of them. The repertoire holds 55,000 to 70,000 clones, with about 82% as singletons. Material: CD4+ or CD8+ T cells sorted from blood, obtained in a trial of the OX40 agonist ivuxolimab. The sequence was obtained from an adult with an advanced solid tumor such as melanoma, head and neck, liver or kidney cancer. This chain links TRBV7-6 with TRBJ2-3; 10 bases are shared with TRBD2. The CDR3 is CASSNEGGVLAGDHTDTQYF. DNA of the CDR3: TGTGCCAGCTCTAACGAGGGAGGGGTTCTAGCGGGGGACCACACAGATACGCAGTATTTT.